This entry describes one T cell receptor beta chain. Its antigen remains unknown. These data belong to a study of cytomegalovirus exposure and HLA in healthy donors. Study-level background: In a later analysis, it was reported that the roughly 120 validation repertoires had been produced on the same platform as the roughly 650 repertoires belonging to the first cohort.

Whole-study findings and limits: Usually a TCR sequence was rare, but some public TCRs were found in many donors. Both high specificity and high sensitivity reportedly marked the classifier's diagnosis of cytomegalovirus status.

The donors belonged to the roughly 130-subject validation cohort, separate from the approximately 670-subject first cohort. TCRdb's table, derived via immunoSEQ multiplex PCR, lists solely in-frame clones and lacks some. The table lists about 160,000 clones, around nine tenths of them singletons. V trimming: 4 bases; J trimming: 7 bases; junction bases outside the gene matches: 11. CDR3 length: 18 residues. Germline lookup yields CDR1 LNHDA and CDR2 SQIVND (reference sequence). The sequenced sample consisted of PBMCs. The rearrangement uses TRBV19 and TRBJ2-2; TRBD2 matches at 14 bases. The receptor comes from a young man in good health and CMV-seronegative. In DNA form, the CDR3 reads TGTGCCAGTAGTACCGGACTAGCGGGAGGTGATATGGTCGGGGAGCTGTTTTTT. Translating gives CASSTGLAGGDMVGELFF.